These 31 T cell receptor beta chains were all obtained from the same sample, sequenced in a study of T-cell memory formation after mild COVID-19. TCRdb recomputed calls from the 5' RACE reads with MiXCR, one row per CDR3 protein. The sample shows 300,000 or so distinct CDR3 sequences, around 15% of them seen only once. Sequenced: PBMCs or a T cell subset sorted from them (not recorded which). The source is a man younger than 35 who had mild COVID-19 (a few samples of this study predate the infection). Cell type and time point are not known.

This chain connects TRBV9 to TRBJ2-1; maybe TRBD2 (6 bases). CDR1 SGDLS and CDR2 YYNGEE come from the germline V gene. The CDR3 runs to 13 residues. V gave up 3 bases and J gave up 8 bases, with 12 bases separating them. The CDR3 spells CASSGSSAYEQFF. CDR3 in DNA: TGTGCCAGCAGCGGTTCTAGCGCCTATGAGCAGTTCTTC.

J is TRBJ2-7 and V is TRBV7-9; 8 nucleotides align to TRBD1. V was clipped by 10 bases and J by 2 bases; unmatched bases: 10. Germline CDR1 reads SEHNR; CDR2 reads FQNEAQ (reference sequence). The CDR3 length is 14 residues. The CDR3 DNA reads as TGTGCCATCCCTGGACAGGGTGGCACCTACGAGCAGTACTTC. It is translated as CAIPGQGGTYEQYF.

The V gene is TRBV6-5, the J gene TRBJ1-6; TRBD1 might be the D (6 bases). The germline V gene has CDR1 MNHEY and CDR2 SVGAGI. This CDR3 is 14 amino acids long. The ends were cut back, 6 bases at V and 2 bases at J, with 8 bases in the middle. The CDR3 loop is CASRGAAYNSPLHF. The CDR3 DNA sequence: TGTGCCAGCAGGGGGGCGGCCTATAATTCACCCCTCCACTTT.

The chain uses TRBV19 and TRBJ2-5, with TRBD2 identical over 11 bases. Per germline, CDR1 LNHDA and CDR2 SQIVND (reference sequence). CDR3 length: 15 residues. V shed 2 bases and J 4 bases; nucleotides not matched to a gene: 3. CDR3 sequence reads: CASSIILAGAETQYF. Here the CDR3 DNA reads TGTGCCAGTAGTATAATACTAGCGGGGGCAGAGACCCAGTACTTC.

The table lists this clonotype with a few counts. The chain couples TRBV29-1 to TRBJ2-3; weak D call: TRBD2 (5 bases). V lost 3 bases, J lost 4 bases, and 8 bases lay in between. Per germline, CDR1 SQVTM and CDR2 ANQGSEA. The length of the CDR3 is 12 residues. CDR3 nucleotides: TGCAGCGTTGACGAGGGCGCAGATACGCAGTATTTT. It encodes CSVDEGADTQYF.

This clonotype has just a few counts. The chain joins TRBV7-2 to TRBJ1-1, with a possible D match to TRBD1 (5 bases). Trimming removed 1 base from V and 4 bases from J, with 28 bases in between. This CDR3 comprises 20 residues. Germline V gene sequence: CDR1 SGHTA, CDR2 FQGNSA. The CDR3 DNA sequence: TGTGCCAGCAGCTTAGATGGGGTGGAGGCAGGGTGGCCTGAGGGCACTGAAGCTTTCTTT. Residues: CASSLDGVEAGWPEGTEAFF.

This clonotype has a handful of counts. The J gene is TRBJ2-3, the V gene TRBV7-9; a possible D gene is TRBD1 (6 bases). Germline V gene lookup returns CDR1 SEHNR and CDR2 FQNEAQ (reference sequence). This CDR3 comprises 12 residues. With 5 bases removed from V and 7 bases from J, the gap between germline ends came to 10 bases. In DNA, the CDR3 is TGTGCCAGCAGCATACAGGGATATACGCAGTATTTT. Translating gives CASSIQGYTQYF.

The V and J genes are TRBV7-8 and TRBJ2-1, with D possibly matching TRBD2 (5 bases). Germline V gives CDR1 SGHVS, CDR2 FQNEAQ. The CDR3 is 15 amino acids. V lost 5 bases and J lost 0, with 11 bases in between. CDR3 nucleotides: TGTGCCAGCAGCCGCCCGAGGGCCTCCTACAATGAGCAGTTCTTC. The encoded protein is CASSRPRASYNEQFF.

The gene calls are TRBV7-2 and TRBJ1-5, with D possibly matching TRBD1 (5 bases). The CDR3 covers 14 residues. Germline V gene lookup returns CDR1 SGHTA and CDR2 FQGNSA. Between the trimmed V and J ends, which lost 3 bases and 6 bases, there was a span of 12 bases. DNA of the CDR3: TGTGCCAGCAGCTTTAAGCAGGGACGTCAGCCCCAGCATTTT. Encoded protein: CASSFKQGRQPQHF.

The chain is built from TRBV20-1 and TRBJ2-1, with 10 positions matching TRBD1. The V segment lost 6 bases and the J segment 7 bases; nucleotides outside the gene matches: 12. Germline-derived CDR1 and CDR2 are DFQATT and SNEGSKA (reference sequence). The CDR3 spans 15 residues. CDR3 in DNA: TGCAGTGCCACGCCCTGGGACAGGGGTTGGAATGAGCAGTTCTTC. It is translated as CSATPWDRGWNEQFF.

This clonotype was recorded a few times. The V call is TRBV6-2 or TRBV6-3, the J call TRBJ2-1, with D maybe TRBD2 (7 bases). The CDR3 length is 15 residues. Looked up from germline, CDR1 is MNHEY and CDR2 is SVGEGT. Trimming removed 5 bases from V and 7 bases from J, with 18 bases in between. CDR3 nucleotides: TGTGCCAGCAGTGGGGGGGCCCCAGTGGGGAATGAGCAGTTCTTC. Residues: CASSGGAPVGNEQFF.

The chain couples TRBV4-1 to TRBJ1-5; TRBD1 matches at 7 bases. Germline V gene data show CDR1 as MGHRA and CDR2 as YSYEKL. This CDR3 is 15 amino acids long. The junction had 4 bases not matched to a gene; V was cut back by 4 bases and J by 1 base. The chain's CDR3 is CASSPGGRSNQPQHF. In DNA form, the CDR3 reads TGCGCCAGCAGCCCAGGGGGGAGAAGCAATCAGCCCCAGCATTTT.

In its sample, this clonotype was seen many times. CDR3 sequence reads: CASSLEGTAEAFF. CDR3 nucleotides: TGCGCCAGCAGCTTGGAAGGGACCGCTGAAGCTTTCTTT. V and J are TRBV5-1 and TRBJ1-1, with a possible D match to TRBD1 (5 bases). Between the trimmed V and J ends, which lost 0 bases and 6 bases, there was a span of 9 bases. Germline CDR1 reads SGHRS; CDR2 reads YFSETQ. The CDR3 sequence is 13 residues long.

A few counts support this clonotype. The genes are TRBV2 and TRBJ1-5; D unclear. Trimming took off 6 bases at V and 3 bases at J, with 9 bases between the two ends. Germline-derived CDR1 and CDR2 are SNHLY and FYNNEI. CDR3 length: 13 residues. DNA of the CDR3: TGTGCCAGCAGGCGCCAGATCAATCAGCCCCAGCATTTT. Amino acids: CASRRQINQPQHF.

This clonotype was detected ten times or more. V is TRBV6-1 and J is TRBJ1-1; TRBD1 might be the D (6 bases). Trimming took 6 bases from V and 1 from J, leaving 12 bases between them. This CDR3 has 14 amino acids. Germline lookup yields CDR1 MNHNS and CDR2 SASEGT. The CDR3 loop reads CASSPQGPNTEAFF. The CDR3 coding sequence is TGTGCCAGCAGCCCCCAGGGGCCGAACACTGAAGCTTTCTTT.

This clonotype was counted ten times or more. This chain joins TRBV11-2 and TRBJ2-2; 10 nucleotides agree with TRBD2. From germline, CDR1 is SGHAT and CDR2 FQNNGV. Trimming at V came to 5 bases and at J to 2 bases, leaving 5 bases not matched to a gene. CDR3 size: 16 residues. CDR3 sequence reads: CASSPSGGTNTGELFF. The CDR3 bases are TGTGCCAGCAGCCCTAGCGGGGGCACTAACACCGGGGAGCTGTTTTTT.

The chain employs TRBV2 and TRBJ2-7, with 7 positions matching TRBD1. The CDR3 sequence is 14 residues long. The junction had 5 bases not matched to a gene; V was cut back by 6 bases and J by 0 bases. Germline V gene sequence: CDR1 SNHLY, CDR2 FYNNEI. The CDR3 is CASRGDSFSYEQYV. DNA of the CDR3: TGTGCCAGCAGGGGGGACAGTTTCTCCTACGAGCAGTACGTC.

This clonotype has ten or more counts. This chain uses TRBV7-8 with TRBJ1-2; no firm D call. Between the trimmed V and J ends, which lost 1 base and 1 base, there was a span of 4 bases. Germline V lookup: CDR1 SGHVS, CDR2 FQNEAQ. There are 13 residues in the CDR3. The CDR3 sequence is CASSLGDNYGYTF. In DNA form, the CDR3 reads TGTGCCAGCAGCTTAGGAGATAACTATGGCTACACCTTC. The full variable domain, with the rest looked up from reference TRBV7-8 and TRBJ1-2, is GAGVSQSPRYKVAKRGQDVALRCDPISGHVSLFWYQQALGQGPEFLTYFQNEAQLDKSGLPSDRFFAERPEGSVSTLKIQRTQQEDSAVYLCASSLGDNYGYTFGSGTRLTVV.

The table lists this clonotype with a few counts. The chain recombines TRBV18 with TRBJ1-5; D gene uncertain. CDR3 length equals 14 residues. Germline V CDR1 and CDR2: KGHSH, LQKENI. The V end was cut by 1 base, the J end by 5 bases, with 9 bases between. The CDR3 DNA reads TGTGCCAGCTCACCACTAACGGGAGATCAGCCCCAGCATTTT. Its protein product is CASSPLTGDQPQHF.

This clonotype came up many times. This sequence joins TRBV11-2 and TRBJ2-5, with D perhaps matching TRBD1 (5 bases). Germline lookup yields CDR1 SGHAT and CDR2 FQNNGV. The CDR3 has 15 amino acids. Deletions cut 11 bases from V and 1 base from J, with 20 bases between. The DNA of the CDR3 is TGTGCCGCCAAGAAAACAGGAAACTCCCAAGAGACCCAGTACTTC. It yields the protein CAAKKTGNSQETQYF. Drawing the rest from reference TRBV11-2 and TRBJ2-5, the complete variable domain is EAGVAQSPRYKIIEKRQSVAFWCNPISGHATLYWYQQILGQGPKLLIQFQNNGVVDDSQLPKDRFSAERLKGVDSTLKIQPAKLEDSAVYLCAAKKTGNSQETQYFGPGTRLLVL.

Worth noting for this clonotype: The junction and the germline gene differ at one end; a read error may be behind it. The chain combines TRBV7-2 with TRBJ1-2; a possible D gene is TRBD1 (6 bases). Germline V gene sequence: CDR1 SGHTA, CDR2 FQGNSA. The CDR3 totals 16 residues. The CDR3 DNA is TGTGCCAGCAGCTCGGCGTGGGGGCCGCTCGTCTATGGCCACACCTTC. It is translated as CASSSAWGPLVYGHTF.

This clonotype came up many times. The V gene is TRBV7-2, the J gene TRBJ1-6, with D uncertain. This CDR3 contains 12 residues. V lost 1 base to trimming and J lost 10 bases, with 5 bases between them. In germline, CDR1 is SGHTA, CDR2 FQGNSA. The CDR3 DNA reads TGTGCCAGCAGCTTAGTGGGGTCACCCCTCCACTTT. Translated, it gives CASSLVGSPLHF.

In this sample, this clonotype turned up many times. The J gene is TRBJ2-2, the V gene TRBV12-3 or TRBV12-4; 9 bases fit TRBD1. This CDR3 has 15 amino acids. The J segment lost 4 bases and the V segment lost 5 bases, leaving 5 bases of the junction unmatched. The CDR3 sequence: CASSPTGGVTGELFF. DNA of the CDR3: TGTGCCAGCAGTCCTACAGGGGGCGTCACCGGGGAGCTGTTTTTT.

This sequence joins TRBV5-1 and TRBJ2-5; the match to TRBD2 covers 13 bases. The CDR3 extends over 16 amino acids. Germline lookup yields CDR1 SGHRS and CDR2 YFSETQ. V lost 4 bases, J lost 2 bases, and 5 bases stayed unmatched. CDR3 nucleotide sequence: TGCGCCAGCAGCGCGGGACTAGCGGGGAAACAAGAGACCCAGTACTTC. This sequence encodes CASSAGLAGKQETQYF.

The V call is TRBV5-5, the J call TRBJ2-2; weak D call: TRBD1 (5 bases). This CDR3 has 16 amino acids. With 4 bases removed from V and 0 bases from J, the gap between germline ends came to 13 bases. Germline V lookup: CDR1 SGHKS, CDR2 YYEKEE (reference sequence). CDR3 in DNA: TGTGCCAGCAGCCTAGACAGAGGATCGAACACCGGGGAGCTGTTTTTT. Translated: CASSLDRGSNTGELFF.

The chain combines TRBV27 with TRBJ1-2; tentatively, D is TRBD1 (5 bases). The ends were cut back, 5 bases at V and 6 bases at J, with 7 bases in the middle. This CDR3 contains 11 residues. The germline V gene has CDR1 MNHEY and CDR2 SMNVEV (reference sequence). CDR3 nucleotides: TGTGCCAGCAGTCTACAGGATGGCTACACCTTC. This encodes CASSLQDGYTF.

This clonotype was picked up many times. The V call is TRBV15, the J call TRBJ2-7, with D hard to call. CDR1 and CDR2 (germline): LNHNV, YYDKDF (reference sequence). The V gene lost 6 bases and the J gene lost 2 bases, with 11 bases spanning the gap. This CDR3 has 13 residues. The DNA of the CDR3 is TGTGCCACCAGGTATCTCGGAACCTACGAGCAGTACGTC. Its translation is CATRYLGTYEQYV.

J is TRBJ2-3 and V is TRBV11-2, with TRBD1 matching 8 bases. The germline CDR1 and CDR2 sequences are SGHAT and FQNNGV. The J segment lost 1 base and the V segment lost 3 bases, leaving 6 bases of the junction unmatched. CDR3 size: 16 residues. The CDR3 loop reads CASSLSGGSGTDTQYF. For the CDR3, the DNA is TGTGCCAGCAGCTTGTCAGGGGGCAGCGGCACAGATACGCAGTATTTT.

The V gene is TRBV6-2 or TRBV6-3, the J gene TRBJ2-1; weak D call: TRBD2 (7 bases). The CDR3 contains 17 residues. Trimming cost V 2 bases and J 0 bases, with 14 bases left between them. CDR1 and CDR2 from the germline V gene are MNHEY and SVGEGT. The CDR3 sequence is CASSYGGGLSSYNEQFF. The CDR3 DNA reads TGTGCCAGCAGTTACGGCGGGGGCCTGAGCTCCTACAATGAGCAGTTCTTC.

This clonotype was counted between two and nine times. A read error may account for a junction end that differs from germline. The chain joins TRBV12-3 or TRBV12-4 to TRBJ2-3; D is unclear. The CDR3 is 11 amino acids. The DNA of the CDR3 is TGTGCCAGCAGTTCAGCTAGGGCCCCCCTTTTT. Its translation is CASSSARAPLF.

This clonotype was observed a few times. This chain joins TRBV7-2 and TRBJ1-2, with D uncertain. Trimming pared 9 bases from V and 7 bases from J, leaving 12 bases between. CDR3 size: 11 residues. Germline lookup yields CDR1 SGHTA and CDR2 FQGNSA. The DNA for the CDR3 is TGTGCCAGACCCTCAAGGTTTGGCTACACCTTC. The encoded protein is CARPSRFGYTF.